The 5 T cell receptor beta chains given below trace back to one sample, sequenced in a study of regulatory T cells in long-lasting Graves disease. The time point was: newly diagnosed GD, antithyroid drugs for less than 3 months. Researchers made the TCR library from RNA that was extracted from PBMCs. According to the study, TCR beta libraries were built with iRepertoire HTBI primers and CDR3-region Arm-PCR. TCRdb used MiXCR to reprocess the multiplex PCR reads, holding one entry per CDR3 protein. The data hold approximately 230,000 distinct CDR3 sequences, with approximately 20% observed a single time. The sequencing here drew on peripheral blood mononuclear cells (PBMCs), taken at new diagnosis, from a patient treated with antithyroid drugs. The receptors come from a female donor with Graves disease.

Note on this clonotype: A clone one base away is much larger, so this may be a read error. This chain uses TRBV5-6 with TRBJ2-7, with 10 bases identical to TRBD2. V trimming: 0 bases; J trimming: 7 bases; junction bases outside the gene matches: 4. Germline V gives CDR1 SGHDT, CDR2 YYEEEE. This CDR3 is built from 14 residues. The CDR3 DNA reads as TGTGCCAGCAGCTTGGTCGGACTAGCGGAGGAGCAGTACTTC. This translates into CASSLVGLAEEQYF.

This clonotype appeared a few times. This rearrangement joins TRBV24-1 to TRBJ2-3; 9 bases map to TRBD2. Germline V CDR1 and CDR2: KGHDR, SFDVKD. The CDR3 totals 16 residues. The V and J ends lost 4 bases and 3 bases, in that order; junction bases with no gene match: 7. CDR3 sequence: CATSERATSGTDTQYF. CDR3 DNA: TGTGCCACCAGTGAAAGAGCGACTAGCGGTACAGATACGCAGTATTTT.

In this sample, this clonotype turned up many times. The chain has TRBV7-2 and TRBJ2-5; 9 bases fit TRBD1. The germline V gene has CDR1 SGHTA and CDR2 FQGNSA. The CDR3 runs 14 residues. V lost 5 bases and J lost 2; bases outside the gene matches: 3. CDR3 nucleotide sequence: TGTGCCAGCAGCGTACAGGGGGCTCAAGAGACCCAGTACTTC. Protein: CASSVQGAQETQYF.

The J gene is TRBJ1-2, the V gene TRBV29-1; TRBD1 aligns across 7 bases. This CDR3 has 13 amino acids. Germline-derived CDR1 and CDR2 are SQVTM and ANQGSEA. V was pared by 3 bases and J by 4 bases, with 5 bases of the junction left unmatched. The CDR3 is CSVDQGQSYGYTF. CDR3 nucleotide sequence: TGCAGCGTTGACCAGGGACAGTCCTATGGCTACACCTTC.

This clonotype has at least ten counts. The V and J genes are TRBV20-1 and TRBJ2-7; a possible D gene is TRBD1 (6 bases). The CDR3 loop spans 15 amino acids. Per germline, CDR1 DFQATT and CDR2 SNEGSKA (reference sequence). The V end was cut by 3 bases, the J end by 2 bases, with 17 bases between. CDR3 sequence: CSASGSGEGAYEQYF. The CDR3 DNA sequence: TGCAGTGCTAGTGGGTCAGGTGAGGGGGCCTACGAGCAGTACTTC.